A single sample gave rise to the 26 T cell receptor beta chains below, sequenced in a study of stem cell transplantation in POMP-related autoinflammatory disease. This table comes from immunoSEQ multiplex PCR, and its TCRdb copy is limited to in-frame clones, with some not included. The sample gives approximately 1,300 clones, over 70% of which show up once; more than 10% is in the top ten. The starting material was Tregs from PBMCs, obtained before stem cell transplantation. The receptor set was obtained from a human donor with POMP-related autoinflammation and immune dysregulation (PRAID).

This clone was observed a handful of times. J is TRBJ1-5 and V is TRBV19; D might be TRBD1 (5 bases). Germline V gives CDR1 LNHDA, CDR2 SQIVND (reference sequence). The CDR3 consists of 14 residues. V shed 3 bases and J shed 2 bases, with 8 bases lying between them. The CDR3 protein is CASSMGTGNQPQHF. CDR3 bases: TGTGCCAGTAGTATGGGGACGGGCAATCAGCCCCAGCATTTT. Based on the CDR3 plus reference TRBV19 and TRBJ1-5, the full variable domain is DGGITQSPKYLFRKEGQNVTLSCEQNLNHDAMYWYRQDPGQGLRLIYYSQIVNDFQKGDIAEGYSVSREKKESFPLTVTSAQKNPTAFYLCASSMGTGNQPQHFGDGTRLSIL.

The chain recombines TRBV2 with TRBJ1-1, with 7 bases identical to TRBD1. Germline-derived CDR1 and CDR2 are SNHLY and FYNNEI. The CDR3 loop spans 14 amino acids. Germline trimming cut 6 bases from V and 3 bases from J; bases unmatched to any gene: 7. DNA for the CDR3: TGTGCCAGCAGGTTGAATACAGGGGACACTGAAGCTTTCTTT. Amino acids: CASRLNTGDTEAFF.

V usage is TRBV19 and J usage is TRBJ1-6; D may be TRBD1 (5 bases). Per the germline V gene, CDR1 is LNHDA and CDR2 is SQIVND (reference sequence). This CDR3 has 16 amino acids. Trimming cost V 4 bases and J 8 bases, with 18 bases left between them. In DNA form, the CDR3 reads TGTGCCAGTAGTAATGCTGGGGCCGGAGGGGATTCACCCCTCCACTTT. Amino acids: CASSNAGAGGDSPLHF. The full variable domain, rest sourced from reference TRBV19 and TRBJ1-6, is DGGITQSPKYLFRKEGQNVTLSCEQNLNHDAMYWYRQDPGQGLRLIYYSQIVNDFQKGDIAEGYSVSREKKESFPLTVTSAQKNPTAFYLCASSNAGAGGDSPLHFGNGTRLTVT.

The chain employs TRBV7-3 and TRBJ1-2; 7 nucleotides line up with TRBD1. CDR3 size: 14 residues. CDR1 is SGHTA and CDR2 is FQGTGA in the germline V gene. With 0 bases clipped from V and 6 bases from J, the junction kept 4 bases outside the gene matches. The CDR3 DNA reads as TGTGCCAGCAGCTTAACGGGAGGGGGCGATGGCTACACCTTC. This sequence encodes CASSLTGGGDGYTF.

The chain joins TRBV21-1 to TRBJ2-7; TRBD2, the table's D call, was not compared with the DNA. TRBV21-1 constitutes a pseudogene. This CDR3 region has 20 residues. CDR3 coding DNA: TGTGCCAGCAGCCCCCGGGGGGGGACTAGCGGGATGGCTGAGCCCTACGAGCAGTACTTC. Amino acid sequence: CASSPRGGTSGMAEPYEQYF.

The chain has TRBV2 and TRBJ2-5; TRBD2 aligns across 9 bases. Per the germline V gene, CDR1 is SNHLY and CDR2 is FYNNEI. Trimming removed 7 bases from V and 5 bases from J; junction bases left unmatched: 14. CDR3 length: 16 amino acids. The chain's CDR3 is CASNFAGGPPAETQYF. The CDR3 nucleotides are TGTGCCAGCAATTTTGCGGGGGGGCCTCCAGCGGAGACCCAGTACTTC.

The chain recombines TRBV4-1 with TRBJ1-5; 8 bases align to TRBD1. Germline trimming cut 4 bases from V and 4 bases from J; bases unmatched to any gene: 6. CDR3 length equals 15 residues. Germline-derived CDR1 and CDR2 are MGHRA and YSYEKL. The CDR3 loop reads CASSRADRGNQPQHF. In DNA form, the CDR3 reads TGCGCCAGCAGCCGAGCCGACAGGGGTAATCAGCCCCAGCATTTT.

V and J are TRBV10-3 and TRBJ1-2; a possible D gene is TRBD1 (5 bases). The V and J ends lost 0 bases and 2 bases respectively, with 10 bases between them. CDR1 and CDR2 (germline): ENHRY, SYGVKD. The CDR3 runs to 15 residues. The CDR3 bases are TGTGCCATCAGTGAGTCGGGCAGGACAAACTATGGCTACACCTTC. It yields the protein CAISESGRTNYGYTF.

The CDR3 coding sequence is TGTGCCAGCAGTTTATTTGGGATCTCCTATAATTCACCCCTCCACTTT. Protein sequence: CASSLFGISYNSPLHF. The genes are TRBV27 and TRBJ1-6, with D hard to call. The CDR3 covers 16 residues. V gave up 1 base and J gave up 0 bases, with 7 bases separating them. The V gene's germline CDR1 is MNHEY and CDR2 SMNVEV (reference sequence).

This chain joins TRBV7-9 and TRBJ2-5; D uncertain. Germline CDR1 SEHNR, CDR2 FQNEAQ (reference sequence). V was clipped by 5 bases and J by 5 bases, with 9 bases between them. The CDR3 extends over 12 amino acids. This CDR3 reads CASSPVGETQYF. In nucleotides, the CDR3 is TGTGCCAGCAGCCCCGTAGGGGAGACCCAGTACTTC.

The V gene is TRBV25-1, the J gene TRBJ1-3, with unresolved D. Trimming cost V 3 bases and J 4 bases, with 10 bases left between them. CDR3 size: 14 residues. From germline, CDR1 is MGHDK and CDR2 SYGVNS. In DNA, the CDR3 is TGTGCCAGCAGTGAGCCCGGGAGGGGAAACACCATATATTTT. Translation: CASSEPGRGNTIYF.

The count of this clone is one. The chain couples TRBV23-1 to TRBJ2-7, with D unresolved. TRBV23-1 counts as an open reading frame of uncertain function. V lost 1 base and J 2 bases, leaving 24 bases between the germline ends. The CDR3 runs to 19 residues. CDR3 amino acids: CASSQFGALTANSTYEQYF. The DNA of the CDR3 is TGCGCCAGCAGTCAATTCGGCGCCCTTACAGCGAACTCTACCTACGAGCAGTACTTC.

The rearrangement uses TRBV4-1 and TRBJ2-2; 7 bases agree with TRBD2. The length of the CDR3 is 16 residues. The germline gives CDR1 MGHRA, CDR2 YSYEKL. The junction had 7 bases not matched to a gene; V was cut back by 3 bases and J by 3 bases. For the CDR3, the DNA is TGCGCCAGCAGCCATAAACCCAGCGGGGACACCGGGGAGCTGTTTTTT. This translates into CASSHKPSGDTGELFF.

This rearrangement joins TRBV11-2 to TRBJ2-7; TRBD2 matches at 7 bases. The CDR3 length is 17 residues. The V gene's germline CDR1 is SGHAT and CDR2 FQNNGV. Trimming took 3 bases from V and 5 from J; bases not matched to a gene: 16. This CDR3 is CASSFDSVGGTNHEQYF. CDR3 coding DNA: TGTGCCAGCAGCTTCGACTCCGTTGGGGGGACTAATCACGAGCAGTACTTC.

This clone occurred once. The genes are TRBV28 and TRBJ1-2; no clear D gene. Trimming cost V 1 base and J 2 bases, with 11 bases left between them. The CDR3 has 15 amino acids. Germline CDR1 reads MDHEN; CDR2 reads SYDVKM. CDR3 nucleotides: TGTGCCAGCAGTTTATATCGTACGGGGAACTATGGCTACACCTTC. This codes for CASSLYRTGNYGYTF.

In this sample, this clone turned up a few times. This sequence joins TRBV10-3 and TRBJ1-1; D unresolved. Trimming removed 5 bases from V and 4 bases from J, with 20 bases in between. This CDR3 has 16 amino acids. In germline, CDR1 is ENHRY, CDR2 SYGVKD. CDR3 protein: CAISSSVPQSSTEAFF. The CDR3 coding sequence is TGTGCCATCAGTTCCTCGGTTCCCCAGTCATCCACTGAAGCTTTCTTT.

The chain uses TRBV5-1 and TRBJ2-5; D not resolved. The germline CDR1 and CDR2 sequences are SGHRS and YFSETQ. Trimming took 4 bases from V and 1 from J, leaving 8 bases between them. The CDR3 totals 13 residues. CDR3 residues: CASSPPGQETQYF. For the CDR3, the DNA is TGCGCCAGCAGCCCACCCGGCCAAGAGACCCAGTACTTC.

The chain couples TRBV5-1 to TRBJ2-4, with 8 bases matching TRBD1. Unmatched junction bases numbered 5, after V lost 3 bases and J lost 6 bases. CDR1 is SGHRS and CDR2 is YFSETQ in the germline V gene. There are 14 residues in the CDR3. The CDR3 DNA follows: TGCGCCAGCAGCTCGACCGGGACAGGAAACATTCAGTACTTC. Protein product: CASSSTGTGNIQYF.

This chain uses TRBV19 with TRBJ2-7; D unclear. The CDR3 is 11 amino acids. V lost 5 bases, J lost 3 bases, and 5 bases lay in between. CDR1 is LNHDA and CDR2 is SQIVND in the germline V gene (reference sequence). The CDR3 bases are TGTGCCAGTAGTTCATACTACGAGCAGTACTTC. It encodes CASSSYYEQYF.

The gene calls are TRBV30 and TRBJ1-1; perhaps TRBD1 as D (5 bases). Germline V gives CDR1 GTSNPN, CDR2 SVGIG (reference sequence). The V gene lost 2 bases and the J gene lost 4 bases, with 14 bases spanning the gap. This CDR3 has 14 amino acids. The CDR3 region is CAWSKQGGATEAFF. CDR3 coding DNA: TGTGCCTGGAGTAAGCAGGGAGGGGCCACTGAAGCTTTCTTT. Filled out from reference TRBV30 and TRBJ1-1, the complete variable domain reads SQTIHQWPATLVQPVGSPLSLECTVEGTSNPNLYWYRQAAGRGLQLLFYSVGIGQISSEVPQNLSASRPQDRQFILSSKKLLLSDSGFYLCAWSKQGGATEAFFGQGTRLTVV.

This CDR3 reads CAIREGRDLATYEQYF. In DNA, the CDR3 is TGTGCCATCAGGGAGGGAAGGGACCTTGCTACCTACGAGCAGTACTTC. This chain connects TRBV10-3 to TRBJ2-7; TRBD2 might be the D (6 bases). Deletions cut 6 bases from V and 2 bases from J, with 20 bases between. The germline gives CDR1 ENHRY, CDR2 SYGVKD. The CDR3 covers 16 residues.

This chain uses TRBV5-1 with TRBJ2-2; possible D gene TRBD1, 6 bases. Germline values: CDR1 SGHRS, CDR2 YFSETQ. V was shortened by 4 bases and J by 4 bases, with 17 bases between the two germline ends. The CDR3 totals 16 residues. Here the CDR3 reads CASSQKQGPSTGELFF. DNA for the CDR3: TGCGCCAGCAGCCAAAAACAGGGCCCGAGCACCGGGGAGCTGTTTTTT.

The chain employs TRBV2 and TRBJ1-4; possibly TRBD1 for D (6 bases). Deletions cut 5 bases from V and 1 base from J, with 8 bases between. This CDR3 has 14 amino acids. The V gene's germline CDR1 is SNHLY and CDR2 FYNNEI. The CDR3: CASSSDRTNEKLFF. CDR3 in DNA: TGTGCCAGCAGTTCGGACAGAACTAATGAAAAACTGTTTTTT.

This chain uses TRBV4-2 with TRBJ2-2; 10 positions agree with TRBD2. The CDR3 extends over 16 amino acids. The J segment lost 4 bases and the V segment lost 3 bases, leaving 5 bases of the junction unmatched. The germline V gene encodes CDR1 LGHNA and CDR2 YNFKEQ. CDR3 nucleotide sequence: TGTGCCAGCAGCCATGAAGCGGGGGGGCCCACCGGGGAGCTGTTTTTT. Protein product: CASSHEAGGPTGELFF.

The chain recombines TRBV10-3 with TRBJ1-6; D possibly corresponds to TRBD1 (6 bases). Germline V gives CDR1 ENHRY, CDR2 SYGVKD. The V end was cut by 7 bases, the J end by 5 bases, with 12 bases between. The CDR3 spans 14 residues. The CDR3 loop is CAITLDRNNSPLHF. The CDR3 region has the DNA TGTGCCATCACCCTGGACAGAAATAATTCACCCCTCCACTTT.

The rearrangement joins TRBV7-9 to TRBJ1-2; TRBD1 might be the D (6 bases). This CDR3 region has 15 residues. With 1 base removed from V and 2 bases from J, the gap between germline ends came to 11 bases. Germline V lookup: CDR1 SEHNR, CDR2 FQNEAQ (reference sequence). The CDR3 loop reads CASSLGYTGNYGYTF. CDR3 coding DNA: TGTGCCAGCAGCTTAGGGTATACAGGGAACTATGGCTACACCTTC.